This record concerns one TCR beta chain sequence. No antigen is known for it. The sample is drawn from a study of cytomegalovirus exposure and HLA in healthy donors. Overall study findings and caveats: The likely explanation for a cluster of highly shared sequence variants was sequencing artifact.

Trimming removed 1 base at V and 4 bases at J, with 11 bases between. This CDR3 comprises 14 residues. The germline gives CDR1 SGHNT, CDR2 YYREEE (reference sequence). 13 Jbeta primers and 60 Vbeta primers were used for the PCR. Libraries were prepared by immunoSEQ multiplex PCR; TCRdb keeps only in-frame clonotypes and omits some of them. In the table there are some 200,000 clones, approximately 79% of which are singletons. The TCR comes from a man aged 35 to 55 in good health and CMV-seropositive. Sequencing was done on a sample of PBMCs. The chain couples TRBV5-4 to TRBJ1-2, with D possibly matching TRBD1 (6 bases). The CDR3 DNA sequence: TGTGCCAGCAGCTTGCCAGGGGCAAGCTATGGCTACACCTTC. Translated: CASSLPGASYGYTF.